These 31 T cell receptor beta chains were sequenced from one sample in a study of CD8+CD57+ T cells in acquired aplastic anemia. Only patients with CD8+CD57+ cell expansion on flow cytometry were chosen for sequencing. Genomic DNA acted as the template from which TCR beta VDJ combination and CDR3 sequence profiling were carried out. TCRdb reprocessed the reads with MiXCR, giving one entry per CDR3 protein. The sample includes 150,000 to 200,000 distinct CDR3 sequences, less than 50% of them seen just once. The sequencing input was sorted CD4+, CD8+, or CD8+CD57+ T cells (not recorded which) from PBMCs. The receptors here all came from a human donor with aplastic anemia.

This clonotype was counted at least ten times. CDR3 in DNA: TGTGCCAGCAAGGAACAGTTGATCCAAGAGACCCAGTACTTC. Residues: CASKEQLIQETQYF. The V call is TRBV6-1, the J call TRBJ2-5; D is ambiguous. Germline assignment: CDR1 MNHNS and CDR2 SASEGT. Between the trimmed V and J ends, which lost 7 bases and 1 base, there was a span of 13 bases. The CDR3 loop spans 14 amino acids.

Note on this clonotype: A read error is likely, as this CDR3 ends without the conserved phenylalanine or tryptophan. The chain carries TRBV19 and TRBJ2-3; maybe TRBD1 (5 bases). Between the trimmed V and J ends, which lost 2 bases and 3 bases, there was a span of 12 bases. Germline CDR1 is LNHDA and CDR2 is SQIVND (reference sequence). This CDR3 contains 15 residues. CDR3 in DNA: TGTGCCAGTAGTATAACAGACAGCGCTACAGATACGCAGTATCTT. Translating it yields CASSITDSATDTQYL.

This clonotype was picked up many times. The chain links TRBV14 to TRBJ2-1; D not certain. Trimming pared 3 bases from V and 12 bases from J, leaving 9 bases between. This CDR3 is 11 amino acids long. Germline V CDR1 and CDR2: SGHDN, FVKESK. This CDR3 reads CASSHGTRQFF. Here the CDR3 DNA reads TGTGCCAGCAGCCACGGCACACGGCAGTTCTTC.

V usage is TRBV29-1 and J usage is TRBJ2-7, with D possibly matching TRBD2 (6 bases). With 8 bases removed from V and 0 bases from J, the gap between germline ends came to 14 bases. This CDR3 has 13 residues. Germline V CDR1 and CDR2: SQVTM, ANQGSEA. CDR3 sequence: CSYGGVLSYEQYF. The CDR3 nucleotides read TGCAGCTACGGAGGGGTTCTCTCCTACGAGCAGTACTTC.

This clonotype was recorded at least ten times. The genes are TRBV6-1 and TRBJ2-7; weak D call: TRBD1 (6 bases). CDR3 length equals 14 residues. The V end lost 3 bases, the J end lost 5 bases, and 14 bases lay between the germline ends. Germline V gene sequence: CDR1 MNHNS, CDR2 SASEGT. CDR3 amino acids: CASSETGRSDEQYF. CDR3 sequence (DNA): TGTGCCAGCAGTGAGACAGGTCGGTCCGACGAGCAGTACTTC.

This clonotype was seen a handful of times. The rearrangement links TRBV2 to TRBJ2-2; D unclear. V was cut by 4 bases and J by 9 bases, with 6 bases left in between. Germline V gene data show CDR1 as SNHLY and CDR2 as FYNNEI. The CDR3 extends over 11 amino acids. CDR3 region: CASSVARELFF. CDR3 coding DNA: TGTGCCAGCAGTGTGGCACGGGAGCTGTTTTTT.

The V and J genes are TRBV7-2 and TRBJ1-1, with 9 nucleotides matching TRBD1. Per the germline V gene, CDR1 is SGHTA and CDR2 is FQGNSA. CDR3 size: 14 residues. The V segment lost 8 bases and the J segment 5 bases; nucleotides outside the gene matches: 9. CDR3 DNA sequence: TGTGCCAGCGGACCAACAGGGGGCAGGACTGAAGCTTTCTTT. Translating it yields CASGPTGGRTEAFF.

The sample holds a few counts of this clonotype. The chain employs TRBV24-1 and TRBJ1-6; 7 bases line up with TRBD1. Trimming took 4 bases from V and 5 from J; bases not matched to a gene: 4. The CDR3 runs to 15 residues. Germline-derived CDR1 and CDR2 are KGHDR and SFDVKD. The CDR3 loop is CATSDLDRNNSPLHF. CDR3 in DNA: TGTGCCACCAGTGACTTGGACAGGAATAATTCACCCCTCCACTTT.

The chain carries TRBV11-2 and TRBJ1-2; D unclear. CDR3 length equals 14 residues. Between the trimmed V and J ends, which lost 5 bases and 3 bases, there was a span of 13 bases. Germline lookup yields CDR1 SGHAT and CDR2 FQNNGV. CDR3: CASSPGMSDYGYTF. The CDR3 region has the DNA TGTGCCAGCAGCCCTGGGATGTCAGACTATGGCTACACCTTC.

The chain employs TRBV4-2 and TRBJ2-3; D perhaps matches TRBD2 (5 bases). The CDR3 sequence is 16 residues long. V was trimmed by 5 bases and J by 5 bases, leaving 20 bases between them. CDR1 is LGHNA and CDR2 is YNFKEQ in the germline V gene. The CDR3: CASSAGASGVGDTQYF. In DNA, the CDR3 is TGTGCCAGCAGCGCCGGCGCCAGCGGAGTTGGAGATACGCAGTATTTT.

This clonotype was detected many times. V and J are TRBV4-3 and TRBJ1-1, with no clear D. Deletions cut 0 bases from V and 2 bases from J, with 7 bases between. The CDR3 runs to 14 residues. Germline loops: CDR1 LGHNA, CDR2 YSLEER. CDR3 DNA: TGCGCCAGCAGCCAAGATACGGCTAACACTGAAGCTTTCTTT. It encodes CASSQDTANTEAFF.

A note on this clonotype: This may arise from a read error, as a much more abundant clone is one base away. The chain links TRBV5-4 to TRBJ2-7; 8 nucleotides match TRBD2. Germline V gene sequence: CDR1 SGHNT, CDR2 YYREEE (reference sequence). This CDR3 has 15 amino acids. CDR3 in DNA: TGTGCCAGCAGCTCTACTAGCGGTTTATCCTACGGGCAGTACTTC. It is translated as CASSSTSGLSYGQYF.

This clonotype was counted a few times. The rearrangement links TRBV9 to TRBJ2-3, with a weak D call TRBD2 (5 bases). Trimming removed 4 bases at V and 5 bases at J, with 17 bases between. The length of the CDR3 is 15 residues. The germline CDR1 and CDR2 sequences are SGDLS and YYNGEE. The CDR3 nucleotides read TGTGCCAGCAGCCCCGGTCCGGGGATGGGAGATACGCAGTATTTT. Its protein product is CASSPGPGMGDTQYF.

This clonotype was seen repeatedly, ten times or more. This chain connects TRBV19 to TRBJ1-1; 7 bases match TRBD1. The germline gives CDR1 LNHDA, CDR2 SQIVND (reference sequence). The CDR3 is 12 amino acids. In nucleotides, the CDR3 is TGTGTCACCCGACAGGGCCTCACTGAAGCTTTCTTT. This sequence encodes CVTRQGLTEAFF.

This clonotype was detected ten times or more. This chain links TRBV7-2 with TRBJ1-2, with D unresolved. This CDR3 region has 17 residues. Germline assignment: CDR1 SGHTA and CDR2 FQGNSA. The V end was cut by 0 bases, the J end by 3 bases, with 17 bases between. This CDR3 reads CASSLASSFGFYYGYTF. DNA for the CDR3: TGTGCCAGCAGCTTAGCTTCGTCGTTTGGCTTTTACTATGGCTACACCTTC.

The chain combines TRBV24-1 with TRBJ2-1; TRBD2 is a possible D gene (5 bases). Germline CDR1 and CDR2: KGHDR and SFDVKD. The CDR3 sequence is 13 residues long. V was pared by 1 base and J by 9 bases, with 9 bases between. In DNA form, the CDR3 reads TGTGCCACCAGTGATTTAACGGGGTCTGAGCAGTTCTTC. This sequence encodes CATSDLTGSEQFF.

The chain recombines TRBV2 with TRBJ2-2; TRBD2 aligns across 11 bases. This CDR3 is 12 amino acids long. Germline loops: CDR1 SNHLY, CDR2 FYNNEI. CDR3 amino acids: CGGTSGAGELFF. CDR3 sequence (DNA): TGTGGGGGGACTAGCGGTGCCGGGGAGCTGTTTTTT.

This clonotype was counted ten times or more. The chain employs TRBV5-4 and TRBJ2-5; 8 bases agree with TRBD2. The CDR3 sequence is 16 residues long. V gave up 4 bases and J gave up 4 bases; unmatched junction bases: 12. CDR1 and CDR2 from the germline V gene are SGHNT and YYREEE (reference sequence). The DNA for the CDR3 is TGTGCCAGCAGCCCCGCCGGGACTAGGAGGGGAGAGACCCAGTACTTC. Its translation: CASSPAGTRRGETQYF.

This clonotype has ten or more counts. J is TRBJ2-2 and V is TRBV5-1; 9 bases are a match to TRBD2. After removal of 0 bases from V and 6 bases from J, the junction contained 6 bases not matched to a gene. The germline CDR1 and CDR2 sequences are SGHRS and YFSETQ. The CDR3 consists of 16 residues. This CDR3 reads CASSLGSGRAAGELFF. CDR3 in DNA: TGCGCCAGCAGCTTGGGTAGCGGGAGAGCGGCCGGGGAGCTGTTTTTT.

A word on this clonotype: Given a much more abundant clone one base away, this may be a read error. The rearrangement links TRBV6-5 to TRBJ1-1; D unclear. V was shortened by 4 bases and J by 4 bases, with 16 bases between the two germline ends. Germline values: CDR1 MNHEY, CDR2 SVGAGI. CDR3 length equals 15 residues. The DNA for the CDR3 is TGTGCCAGCAGTTTCGGCAGACGGGCGACCACTGAAGCTTTCTTT. Translation: CASSFGRRATTEAFF.

Note on this clonotype: An end of the junction does not agree with germline; a read error may underlie this. The V and J genes are TRBV19 and TRBJ2-2; 9 bases map to TRBD2. The germline CDR1 and CDR2 sequences are LNHDA and SQIVND (reference sequence). There are 15 residues in the CDR3. The CDR3: CASRPGLAFTGELLF. The DNA of the CDR3 is TGTGCTAGTAGGCCGGGACTAGCATTTACCGGGGAGCTGCTTTTT.

This clonotype was picked up a small number of times. The J gene is TRBJ2-7, the V gene TRBV7-2; D is uncertain. Trimming cost V 1 base and J 2 bases, with 6 bases left between them. This CDR3 region has 13 residues. Germline V CDR1 and CDR2: SGHTA, FQGNSA. DNA of the CDR3: TGTGCCAGCAGCTTAGTGGCAGCCTACGAGCAGTACTTC. Its translation: CASSLVAAYEQYF.

A remark on this clonotype: Just one base apart from a much larger clone, this may be a read error. This chain connects TRBV11-2 to TRBJ2-7; 11 bases are shared with TRBD1. Germline CDR1 is SGHAT and CDR2 is FQNNGV. CDR3 length: 18 residues. For the CDR3, the DNA is TGTGCCAGCAGCTTGCGGGACAGGGGGTTCAGTTTCTCCTGCGAGCAGTACTTC. As protein: CASSLRDRGFSFSCEQYF.

This clonotype was seen repeatedly, ten times or more. The chain couples TRBV13 to TRBJ1-2, with D hard to call. V lost 5 bases, J lost 3 bases, and 16 bases lay in between. Germline values: CDR1 PRHDT, CDR2 FYEKMQ (reference sequence). The CDR3 sequence is 15 residues long. CDR3 sequence reads: CASSLRVRVDYGYTF. The DNA of the CDR3 is TGTGCCAGCAGCCTCCGTGTACGCGTCGACTATGGCTACACCTTC. The entire variable domain, with the rest obtained from reference TRBV13 and TRBJ1-2, is as follows: AAGVIQSPRHLIKEKRETATLKCYPIPRHDTVYWYQQGPGQDPQFLISFYEKMQSDKGSIPDRFSAQQFSDYHSELNMSSLELGDSALYFCASSLRVRVDYGYTFGSGTRLTVV.

This clonotype was counted at least ten times. The chain has TRBV29-1 and TRBJ1-1; 9 positions agree with TRBD1. The ends lost 6 bases at V and 3 bases at J; junction bases unmatched: 5. From germline, CDR1 is SQVTM and CDR2 ANQGSEA. The CDR3 is made up of 13 amino acids. CDR3 sequence reads: CSVDRGGDTEAFF. CDR3 in DNA: TGCAGCGTGGACAGGGGAGGGGACACTGAAGCTTTCTTT.

Only a few counts were recorded for this clonotype. This chain uses TRBV6-2 or TRBV6-3 with TRBJ1-2, with 7 positions matching TRBD1. Germline loops: CDR1 MNHEY, CDR2 SVGEGT. CDR3 length equals 16 residues. V shed 2 bases, J shed 1 base, and the junction held 7 bases outside the gene matches. The DNA for the CDR3 is TGTGCCAGCAGTTACCCCCGGACAGGCGGTAACTATGGCTACACCTTC. Translating it yields CASSYPRTGGNYGYTF.

This clonotype turned up a few times. The J gene is TRBJ2-3, the V gene TRBV25-1; D is possibly TRBD2 (6 bases). Trimming took 3 bases from V and 11 from J, leaving 12 bases between them. CDR1 is MGHDK and CDR2 is SYGVNS in the germline V gene. The CDR3 runs 12 residues. CDR3 DNA sequence: TGTGCCAGCAGTGACGCGGGGTTTAGGCAGTATTTT. This codes for CASSDAGFRQYF.

This clonotype was counted ten times or more. The V call is TRBV7-2, the J call TRBJ2-2; a weak D match, TRBD1 (6 bases). CDR1 SGHTA and CDR2 FQGNSA come from the germline V gene. The CDR3 extends over 16 amino acids. V lost 5 bases, J lost 4 bases, and 17 bases lay in between. The CDR3 bases are TGTGCCAGCAGCCCTAGCTACAGGGCGGGCACCGGGGAGCTGTTTTTT. Its protein product is CASSPSYRAGTGELFF.

J is TRBJ2-7 and V is TRBV19; D assignment may be TRBD1 or TRBD2 (5 bases each). CDR3 length: 14 amino acids. Trimming shortened V by 4 bases and J by 2 bases, and 12 bases separated the two germline ends. Germline CDR1 and CDR2: LNHDA and SQIVND (reference sequence). The CDR3 spells CASSNGGMAYEQYF. CDR3 bases: TGTGCCAGTAGTAATGGGGGAATGGCCTACGAGCAGTACTTC.

This chain links TRBV6-2 or TRBV6-3 with TRBJ1-5; possible D gene TRBD1, 5 bases. Trimming stripped 0 bases from V and 4 bases from J, with 19 bases between. This CDR3 is built from 18 residues. The V gene's germline CDR1 is MNHEY and CDR2 SVGEGT. CDR3 amino acids: CASSYSRGDGAENQPQHF. The CDR3 nucleotides are TGTGCCAGCAGTTACTCGAGGGGTGACGGGGCAGAAAATCAGCCCCAGCATTTT.

The V gene is TRBV24-1, the J gene TRBJ2-2; no clear D. CDR1 is KGHDR and CDR2 is SFDVKD in the germline V gene. The CDR3 spans 12 residues. Trimming shortened V by 7 bases and J by 8 bases, and 10 bases separated the two germline ends. In DNA form, the CDR3 reads TGTGCCACCAGGGATATAAGGGGGGAGCTGTTTTTT. It encodes CATRDIRGELFF.